This T cell receptor beta chain comes out of a study of long-term antiretroviral therapy in people with HIV. Overall study results and limits: Diversity went up after ART and still fell short of transplant donor controls. Clones expanded before ART dominated the repertoire at all time points.

Survey level was the resolution at which the v3.0 immunoSEQ assay ran. Produced via immunoSEQ multiplex PCR; TCRdb's table is partial and in-frame only. The sample has 15,000 to 20,000 clones; 85% to 95% are singletons. Participants living with HIV all received treatment in the United States. Concerning this clone itself: What it binds is not known.

CDR1 MDHEN and CDR2 SYDVKM come from the germline V gene. There are 13 residues in the CDR3. V lost 3 bases, J lost 6 bases, and 11 bases lay in between. This clonotype originated in a man aged 30 to 39 with HIV. The specimen was unsorted PBMCs, collected more than 10 years after starting antiretroviral therapy. The gene calls are TRBV28 and TRBJ1-2; D remains ambiguous. The CDR3 reads CASSFPTSHGYTF. The CDR3 bases are TGTGCCAGCAGTTTCCCAACTTCTCATGGCTACACCTTC.